The source of this TCR beta chain is a study of tumor and adjacent non-tumor tissue in lung cancer. Background on the study: Stage I to III disease affected ten to eleven men and roughly 5 women aged about 31 to 85. On average, productive TCRbeta reads reached around 4 million per sample. Whole-study findings and limits: Normal lung showed higher cumulative top 100 clone frequency than tumor.

Details on this clonotype: What it binds is unknown. At one end, the junction sequence differs from germline, possibly due to a read error.

The template was RNA from unsorted bulk tissue. This non-tumor lung sample came from over 3 cm beyond the tumor edge. Between August and November 2014, newly diagnosed, chemotherapy-naive lung cancer patients underwent thoracic surgery in China. The CDR3 runs 12 residues. CDR1 and CDR2 from the germline V gene are DFQATT and SNEGSKA (reference sequence). The library came from three nested PCR rounds adapted from ARM-PCR protocols. One entry per CDR3 protein results from TCRdb running MiXCR on the multiplex PCR reads. This sample has about 100,000 distinct CDR3 sequences, with over 55% found just once.

The TCR sequence derives from a man between 25 and 39 years old with non-small cell lung cancer. The sample consisted of distant non-tumor lung tissue. The chain recombines TRBV20-1 with TRBJ2-1; D might be TRBD1 (6 bases). For the CDR3, the DNA is TGCAATGCTGGGCCCCGGACAGTGCTTAGGTTCTTC. Translation gives CNAGPRTVLRFF.